This record concerns one T cell receptor beta chain sequence. This clonotype was picked up many times. Its antigen target is currently unknown. No base qualities exist here, and no much larger clone lies one base off it. A patient counted as having stable Graves' hyperthyroidism if no progression to ophthalmopathy occurred over 18 months of follow-up. Hyperthyroidism patients were aged 18 to 65 years and newly diagnosed, with disease duration of less than 2 months. Any patient with an uncontrolled infection, another autoimmune disease, pregnancy or lactation was excluded. Diagnoses were based on clinical symptoms, serum thyroxine and TRAb, thyroid ultrasound and orbital computed tomography. PBMCs were separated from over 9 ml of fresh peripheral blood using Ficoll-Paque density gradient centrifugation. Total RNA was extracted using Trizol reagent, and RNA quality was assessed on an Agilent 2100 Bioanalyzer.

The TCR beta CDR3 regions were amplified from the RNA transcripts. The TCR CDR3 was subjected to a first round of RT-PCR using the HTBI primer set and the Qiagen OneStep RT-PCR kit. Libraries were constructed in a second round of multiplex PCR, after which size selection and purification were carried out. Paired-end sequencing of the libraries was performed with 100 bp reads on an Illumina HiSeq2000. As for how the authors treated the data: SOAPnuke was used to process the raw data, with reads discarded if the reads contained adapters or uncalled bases, had a mean Phred below 15, or lacked an exact constant-primer or identifier match. High-quality paired reads were merged using COPE v1.2.5, and each unique nucleotide sequence was defined as a clonotype. MiTCR v1.1 was used to align the clonotypes against IMGT TRBV, TRBD and TRBJ reference segments. Only V-J combinations with frequency above 0.0001, covering 99% to 99.2% of repertoires, were analysed. The TCS score was defined as F50 (clonal expansion) divided by E x V (chaos), with BLOSUM62-based TCRdist calculated between CDR3 peptides within each V-J. Welch's t-statistics and random forest reduced 500 to 550 V-J features to 10 to 15, which were used in a naive Bayes classifier (R e1071). The public reads were reprocessed in TCRdb via fastp at Q25 and MiXCR, keeping in-frame beta chains. A single entry per CDR3 protein holds the most common genes and DNA from its merged rows. Here the V and J calls rest on TCRdb's processing, not on the authors' analysis. The sample has 600,000 or so distinct CDR3 sequences on record, around 16% of them singletons. Of the sample, around 4% falls within the top ten clones.

The data stem from a study of T cells in Graves' hyperthyroidism and ophthalmopathy (dated by TCRdb to between 2017 and 2020). Study-level background: Peripheral blood samples were taken at initial diagnosis, before any treatment was given. TCR V-J signatures able to tell the groups apart were searched for in a discovery cohort of 95 to 100 patients, of whom fewer than 45 had Graves' ophthalmopathy and 55 to 60 had stable Graves' hyperthyroidism. An independent validation cohort of around 19 hyperthyroidism patients and 17 patients who later progressed to ophthalmopathy tested prospective prediction of ophthalmopathy. The roughly 100 discovery patients were randomly divided into training and test sets at a 7:3 ratio. The study also compared thyroid tissue and blood T-cell repertoires from several Graves' hyperthyroidism patients. After sampling, hyperthyroidism patients received methimazole starting at 30 mg daily, and ophthalmopathy patients received high-dose intravenous methylprednisolone. According to the paper, TCR Vbeta CDR3 sequencing was carried out on 120 to 150 peripheral blood samples, which came from fewer than 50 ophthalmopathy, some 73 hyperthyroidism and some 17 progressor patients.

Based on the germline V gene, the CDR1 and CDR2 sequences are MDHEN and SYDVKM. Including the terminal cysteine and phenylalanine, the CDR3 comprises 17 residues. Only the CDR3 part of the read is kept: 51 bases, read in frame from the first base. Germline trimming amounts to 1 base on V and 3 bases on J, with 9 as the count of junction bases outside the gene matches. Results and caveats for the whole study, not just this receptor: Most expanded thyroid clonotypes (frequency above 0.001) were also found in blood, which suggests that blood repertoires may mirror thyroid immune responses. Ophthalmopathy was separated from stable hyperthyroidism by a 13 V-J signature model, with approximately 86% sensitivity and about 81% specificity obtained in cross-validation and 80%/75% obtained in testing. In validation, the model predicted progression to ophthalmopathy a median of roughly 6.5 months before onset, with roughly 68% sensitivity and 72.22% specificity. No statistical method was used to set the sample size in advance, and investigators knew the group allocation.

The TCR was taken from a woman aged 25 to 45 with Graves' hyperthyroidism. Sequencing was performed on blood. The chain couples TRBV28 to TRBJ2-3; 8 junctional bases match TRBD2. The CDR3 region has the sequence CASSLYSAGEGTDTQYF. The nucleotide sequence is TGTGCCAGCAGTTTATATTCAGCGGGAGAGGGAACAGATACGCAGTATTTT.